The entry that follows covers one T cell receptor beta chain sequence. Its specificity is not known. The CDR3 has 15 residues. The germline gives CDR1 MDHEN, CDR2 SYDVKM. Between the trimmed V and J ends, which lost 5 bases and 6 bases, there was a span of 19 bases. This specimen comes from a study of T cell clones after liver transplantation. Study information: HCV positivity affected three of eight recipients; the rest lacked autoimmune or viral indications.

The assay was immunoSEQ multiplex PCR, and TCRdb's table has in-frame clones only and misses some. The table includes thousands of clones, about 38% detected once. Alloreactive TCRbeta sequences came from sequencing proliferating CFSE-low cells in the MLR. The receptor was isolated from a human patient who received a liver transplant. Some of these T cells may belong to the graft donor. Source material: CD4+ T cells from cultured PBMCs. The chain employs TRBV28 and TRBJ1-2; D not certain. The CDR3 loop is CASSPYDGREDGYTF. The DNA for the CDR3 is TGTGCCAGCAGTCCATACGATGGTAGGGAGGATGGCTACACCTTC.